This TCR beta chain appears in the sequencing data of a study of blood T cell repertoires in COVID-19. Whole-study context: Some COVID-19 samples were acute and others convalescent; all came from the United States, Italy and Spain.

Original analysis: For nucleated cells, counts were estimated from reference gene primer amplification. Here immunoSEQ multiplex PCR was the method, and the copy in TCRdb shows in-frame clones only, minus some. The V and J calls and clone size come from that table; D and trimming were worked out from the DNA. The sample lists about 100,000 clones, 75% to 95% seen once, with 5.5% to 7% in the top ten. The sample consisted of peripheral blood. The TCR was taken from a human donor in a cohort sampled during active COVID-19.

The CDR3 sequence is CATSDPASGSLFEQFF. DNA for the CDR3: TGTGCCACCAGTGACCCGGCTAGCGGGAGTCTCTTTGAGCAGTTCTTC. V is TRBV24-1 and J is TRBJ2-1; the match to TRBD2 covers 10 bases. Unmatched junction bases numbered 11, after V lost 4 bases and J lost 9 bases. Germline loops: CDR1 KGHDR, CDR2 SFDVKD. This CDR3 has 16 amino acids.